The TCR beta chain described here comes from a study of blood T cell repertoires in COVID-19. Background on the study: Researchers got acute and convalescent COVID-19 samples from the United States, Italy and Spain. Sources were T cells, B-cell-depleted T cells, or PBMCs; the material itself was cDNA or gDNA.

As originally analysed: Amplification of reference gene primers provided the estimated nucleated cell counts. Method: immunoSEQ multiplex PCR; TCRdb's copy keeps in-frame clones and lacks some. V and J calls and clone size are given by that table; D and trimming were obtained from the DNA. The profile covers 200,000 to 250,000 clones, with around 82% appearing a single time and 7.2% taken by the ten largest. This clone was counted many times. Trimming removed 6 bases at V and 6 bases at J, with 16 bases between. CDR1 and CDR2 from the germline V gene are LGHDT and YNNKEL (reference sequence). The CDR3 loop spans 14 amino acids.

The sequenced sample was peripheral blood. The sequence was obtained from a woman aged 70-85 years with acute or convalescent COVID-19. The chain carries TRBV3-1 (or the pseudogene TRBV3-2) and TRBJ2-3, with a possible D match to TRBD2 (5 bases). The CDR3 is CASRERGGGDTQYF. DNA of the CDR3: TGTGCCAGCAGGGAACGGGGTGGCGGGGATACGCAGTATTTT.